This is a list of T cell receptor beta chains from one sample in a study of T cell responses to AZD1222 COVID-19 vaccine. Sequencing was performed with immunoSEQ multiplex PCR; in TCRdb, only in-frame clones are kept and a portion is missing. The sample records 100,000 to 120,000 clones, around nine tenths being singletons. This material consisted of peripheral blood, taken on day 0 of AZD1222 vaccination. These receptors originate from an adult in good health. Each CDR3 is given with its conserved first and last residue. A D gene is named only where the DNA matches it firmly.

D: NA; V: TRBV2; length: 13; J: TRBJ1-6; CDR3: CASSEGRSVGLHF
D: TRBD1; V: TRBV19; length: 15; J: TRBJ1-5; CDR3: CASSRDRVGGQPQHF
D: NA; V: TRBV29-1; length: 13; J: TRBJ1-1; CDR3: CSVRAGGDTEAFF
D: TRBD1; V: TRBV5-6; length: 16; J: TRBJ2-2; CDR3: CASSLTGDEFAGELFF
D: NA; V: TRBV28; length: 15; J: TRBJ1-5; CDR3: CASSYPNVALQPQHF
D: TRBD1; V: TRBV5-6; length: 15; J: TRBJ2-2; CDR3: CASRSPGQGSGELFF
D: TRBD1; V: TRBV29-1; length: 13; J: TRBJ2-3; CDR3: CSVLGTATDTQYF
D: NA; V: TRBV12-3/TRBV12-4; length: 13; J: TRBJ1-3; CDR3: CASSLAQGNTIYF
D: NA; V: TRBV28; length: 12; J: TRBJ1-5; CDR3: CASKQSNQPQHF
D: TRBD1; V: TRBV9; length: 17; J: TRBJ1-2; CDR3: CASSVDRDRGRLGGYTF
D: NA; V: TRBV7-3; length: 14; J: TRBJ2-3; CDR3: CASSLDGNTDTQYF
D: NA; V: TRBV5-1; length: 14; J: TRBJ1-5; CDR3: CASNPLGVEQPQHF
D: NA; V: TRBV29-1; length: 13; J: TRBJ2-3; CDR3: CSVAPRGTDTQYF
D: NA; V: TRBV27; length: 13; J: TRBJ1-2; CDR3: CASRRGVGYGYTF
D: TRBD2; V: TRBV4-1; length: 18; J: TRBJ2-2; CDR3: CASSQEASAGGNTGELFF
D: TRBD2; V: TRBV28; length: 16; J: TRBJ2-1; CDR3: CASIPSTSGRFHEQFF
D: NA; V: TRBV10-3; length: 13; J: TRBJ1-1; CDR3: CAIRGLGSTEAFF
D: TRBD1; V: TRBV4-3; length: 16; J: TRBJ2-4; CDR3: CASSQGNRGPKNIQYF
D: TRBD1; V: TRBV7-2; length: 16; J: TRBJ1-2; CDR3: CASSLGGTGTRYGYTF
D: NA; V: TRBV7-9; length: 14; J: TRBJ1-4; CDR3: CASSIGVRNEKLFF
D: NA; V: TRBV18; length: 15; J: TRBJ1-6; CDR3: CASSPRGVDNSPLHF
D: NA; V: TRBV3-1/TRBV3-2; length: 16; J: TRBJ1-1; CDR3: CASSQDRTVANTEAFF
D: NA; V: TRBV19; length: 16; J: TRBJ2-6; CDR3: CASSTLRASGANVLTF
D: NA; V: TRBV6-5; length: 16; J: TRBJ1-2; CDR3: CASSYSMIAPLGGYTF
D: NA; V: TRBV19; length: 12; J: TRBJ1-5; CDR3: CASSMEPAPQHF
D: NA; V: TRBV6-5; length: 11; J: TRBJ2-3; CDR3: CAVQTGYTQYF
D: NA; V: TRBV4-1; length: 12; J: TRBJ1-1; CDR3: CASSQPGLEAFF
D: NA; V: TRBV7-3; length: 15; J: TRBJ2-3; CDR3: CASSLAGGRTDTQYF
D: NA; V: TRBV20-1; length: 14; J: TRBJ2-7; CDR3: CSASRPGRSYEQYF
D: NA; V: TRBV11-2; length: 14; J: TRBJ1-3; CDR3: CASSPGGGGNTIYF
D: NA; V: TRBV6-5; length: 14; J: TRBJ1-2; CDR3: CASRLHAGNYGYTF
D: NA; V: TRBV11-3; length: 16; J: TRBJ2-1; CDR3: CASSLGDGRSYNEQFF
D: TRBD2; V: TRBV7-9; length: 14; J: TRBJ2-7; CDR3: CATGNTSGSYEQYF
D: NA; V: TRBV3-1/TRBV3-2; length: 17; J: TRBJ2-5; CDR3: CASSQVKGGAVGETQYF
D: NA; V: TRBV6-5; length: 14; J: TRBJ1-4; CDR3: CASSRWETNEKLFF
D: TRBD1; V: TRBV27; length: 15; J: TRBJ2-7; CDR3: CASRTRPDRAYEQYF
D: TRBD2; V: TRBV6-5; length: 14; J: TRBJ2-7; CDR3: CASSRSGGPYEQYF
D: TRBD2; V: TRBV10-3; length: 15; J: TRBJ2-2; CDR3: CAIRGLADDTGELFF
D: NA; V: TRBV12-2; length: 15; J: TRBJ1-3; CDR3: CASRRTGEAGNTIYF
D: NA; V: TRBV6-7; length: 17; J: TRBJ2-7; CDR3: CASSYSRGQGFSYEQYF
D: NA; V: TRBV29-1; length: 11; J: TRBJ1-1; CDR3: CSVGGQTEAFF
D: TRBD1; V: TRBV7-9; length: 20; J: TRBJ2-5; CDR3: CASTTRQGQGIQTGGETQYF
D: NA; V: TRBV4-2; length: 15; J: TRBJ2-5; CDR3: CASSQEGGRQETQYF
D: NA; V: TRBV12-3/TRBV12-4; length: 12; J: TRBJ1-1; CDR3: CASRDGYTEAFF
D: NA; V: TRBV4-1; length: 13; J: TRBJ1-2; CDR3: CASSQDWGSGYTF
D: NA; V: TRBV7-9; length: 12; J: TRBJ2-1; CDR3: CASSSVRNEQFF
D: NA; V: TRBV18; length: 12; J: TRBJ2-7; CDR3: CASSPGGDEQYF
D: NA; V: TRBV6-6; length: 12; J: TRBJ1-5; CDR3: CASWRGDQPQHF
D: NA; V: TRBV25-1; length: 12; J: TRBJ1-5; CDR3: CASSSPGDIQHF
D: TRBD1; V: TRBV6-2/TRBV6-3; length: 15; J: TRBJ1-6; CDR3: CASSRTGVRNSPLHF
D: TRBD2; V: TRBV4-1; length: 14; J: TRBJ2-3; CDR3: CASSQVGGGGTQYF
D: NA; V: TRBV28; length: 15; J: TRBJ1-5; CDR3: CASGRAQGSNQPQHF
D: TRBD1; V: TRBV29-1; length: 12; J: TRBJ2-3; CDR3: CSVTGGMDTQYF
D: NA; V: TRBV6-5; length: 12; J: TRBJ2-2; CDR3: CASSRGTGELFF
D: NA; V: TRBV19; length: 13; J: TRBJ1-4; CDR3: CASSIQWGEKLFF